These 24 T cell receptor beta chains share one sample of origin, sequenced in a study of kidney transplant recipient with SARS-CoV-2 infection. Using its own MiXCR run on the reads, TCRdb lists one record per CDR3 protein. In the table there are some 220,000 distinct CDR3 sequences, about 28% of which are singletons. Specimen: a blood sample, collected at baseline and between days 110 and 120 from a kidney transplant recipient. The receptors were gathered from a male patient aged 30 to 40 who had COVID-19 and was a kidney transplant recipient. These T cells may partly come from the graft donor.

The table lists this clonotype with many counts. V is TRBV20-1 and J is TRBJ1-3; perhaps TRBD1 as D (5 bases). V was shortened by 3 bases and J by 0 bases, with 18 bases between the two germline ends. Germline V gene data show CDR1 as DFQATT and CDR2 as SNEGSKA (reference sequence). The CDR3 sequence is 17 residues long. CDR3 loop: CSARGPIQVHSGNTIYF. For the CDR3, the DNA is TGCAGTGCTAGGGGGCCGATACAGGTACACTCTGGAAACACCATATATTTT.

This clonotype was observed at least ten times. The genes are TRBV5-1 and TRBJ2-2; D might be TRBD1 (6 bases). The length of the CDR3 is 15 residues. Trimming removed 1 base at V and 3 bases at J, with 10 bases between. From germline, CDR1 is SGHRS and CDR2 YFSETQ. CDR3 sequence: CASSLSRGDTGELFF. The DNA for the CDR3 is TGCGCCAGCAGCTTGAGCAGGGGCGACACCGGGGAGCTGTTTTTT.

Concerning this clonotype: Since a much larger clone is just one base distant, this may be a read error. This chain connects TRBV7-6 to TRBJ1-1, with TRBD1 matching over 11 bases. CDR3 length equals 17 residues. Germline values: CDR1 SGHVS, CDR2 FNYEAQ. The CDR3 DNA reads TGTACCAGCAGCCCCGGGACAGGGGGATTTATGAACACTGAAGCTTTCTTT. This sequence encodes CTSSPGTGGFMNTEAFF.

Concerning this clonotype itself: Possible read error: a much larger clone is one base away. This chain joins TRBV14 and TRBJ2-7, with 11 bases aligning to TRBD2. The germline V gene has CDR1 SGHDN and CDR2 FVKESK. This CDR3 comprises 16 residues. CDR3 residues: CASCQYSGGAEYEQYF. The DNA for the CDR3 is TGTGCCAGCTGCCAATATAGCGGGGGGGCCGAGTACGAGCAGTACTTC.

This clonotype was detected only a few times. This clone may be a read error of a much larger clone one base away. The V gene is TRBV21-1, the J gene TRBJ2-3. TRBV21-1 is classified as a pseudogene. The CDR3 contains 17 residues. The DNA of the CDR3 is TGTGCCAACAGATCAGGTGTAGCTACAGTCATGCAAGATACGCAGTATTTT. Amino acid sequence: CANRSGVATVMQDTQYF.

With respect to this clonotype: Since a far larger clone is one base different, this is likely a read error. J is TRBJ2-5 and V is TRBV15; maybe TRBD2 (5 bases). The CDR3 consists of 15 residues. CDR1 LNHNV and CDR2 YYDKDF come from the germline V gene (reference sequence). V gave up 1 base and J gave up 11 bases, with 20 bases separating them. The chain's CDR3 is CATSRGGSSAYGQYF. CDR3 coding DNA: TGTGCCACCAGCAGAGGAGGGAGTAGTGCCTACGGGCAGTACTTC.

The V and J genes are TRBV28 and TRBJ2-5; the match to TRBD1 covers 9 bases. The germline CDR1 and CDR2 sequences are MDHEN and SYDVKM. V shed 3 bases and J 5 bases; nucleotides not matched to a gene: 7. The CDR3 extends over 15 amino acids. The CDR3 region is CASSFWTGEVETQYF. The CDR3 DNA follows: TGTGCCAGCAGTTTCTGGACAGGGGAGGTTGAGACCCAGTACTTC.

This clonotype occurred many times. The chain combines TRBV7-3 with TRBJ2-7; D possibly corresponds to TRBD2 (6 bases). The V gene's germline CDR1 is SGHTA and CDR2 FQGTGA. CDR3 length: 13 residues. The V end was cut by 3 bases, the J end by 5 bases, with 11 bases between. CDR3 bases: TGTGCCAGCAGCTTCTCGGGGGTAGACGAGCAGTACTTC. It translates to CASSFSGVDEQYF.

This clonotype was seen repeatedly, ten times or more. The V call is TRBV6-8, the J call TRBJ1-2; no clear D gene. Trimming stripped 5 bases from V and 4 bases from J, with 23 bases between. The CDR3 contains 17 residues. Germline V CDR1 and CDR2: MNHGY, SAAAGT. CDR3 sequence reads: CASSNPERSRKTYGYTF. The CDR3 DNA is TGTGCCAGCAGTAACCCAGAACGCTCTAGAAAGACCTATGGCTACACCTTC.

In this sample, this clonotype turned up many times. The chain links TRBV28 to TRBJ2-3; TRBD2 matches at 9 bases. The CDR3 extends over 16 amino acids. V trimming: 5 bases; J trimming: 4 bases; junction bases outside the gene matches: 10. The V gene's germline CDR1 is MDHEN and CDR2 SYDVKM. CDR3 nucleotides: TGTGCCAGCAGTCCAATAGCGGGAGCCCGTGCAGATACGCAGTATTTT. Protein product: CASSPIAGARADTQYF.

This clonotype appeared many times. The genes are TRBV5-4 and TRBJ2-5; 12 nucleotides match TRBD2. This CDR3 contains 17 residues. The germline CDR1 and CDR2 sequences are SGHNT and YYREEE (reference sequence). With 0 bases clipped from V and 5 bases from J, the junction kept 8 bases outside the gene matches. This chain's CDR3 is CASSLEASGRAGETQYF. CDR3 DNA sequence: TGTGCCAGCAGCTTGGAGGCTAGCGGGAGGGCTGGGGAGACCCAGTACTTC. The full variable domain, completed using reference TRBV5-4 and TRBJ2-5, is ETGVTQSPTHLIKTRGQQVTLRCSSQSGHNTVSWYQQALGQGPQFIFQYYREEENGRGNFPPRFSGLQFPNYSSELNVNALELDDSALYLCASSLEASGRAGETQYFGPGTRLLVL.

Comment on this clonotype: A much larger clone differs by one base, so this may be a read error. This rearrangement joins TRBV10-1 to TRBJ1-2, with no clear D. The germline gives CDR1 WNHNN, CDR2 SYGVQD (reference sequence). The CDR3 contains 17 residues. This chain's CDR3 is CASSSLQKSRKTYGYAF. The CDR3 region has the DNA TGCGCCAGCAGTTCACTGCAAAAATCGCGAAAGACCTATGGCTACGCCTTC.

The chain joins TRBV3-1 to TRBJ2-2; D remains ambiguous. The V end was cut by 5 bases, the J end by 5 bases, with 24 bases between. Germline V gene lookup returns CDR1 LGHDT and CDR2 YNNKEL (reference sequence). The CDR3 is 18 residues long. CDR3 bases: TGTGCCAGCAGCGTTATTCGTCCCATTCCAGTCTTGACCGGGGAGCTGTTTTTT. Residues: CASSVIRPIPVLTGELFF.

Ten or more counts support this clonotype. The chain carries TRBV27 and TRBJ2-7; 10 nucleotides agree with TRBD1. This CDR3 is 15 amino acids long. V was pared by 6 bases and J by 6 bases, with 11 bases of the junction left unmatched. In germline, CDR1 is MNHEY, CDR2 SMNVEV (reference sequence). The CDR3 bases are TGTGCCAGCAGCTATTCGACGACAGGGGGCTCCGAGCAGTACTTC. Its protein is CASSYSTTGGSEQYF.

This clonotype has at least ten counts. The chain uses TRBV6-5 and TRBJ1-1; TRBD1 might be the D (5 bases). This CDR3 comprises 14 residues. Germline values: CDR1 MNHEY, CDR2 SVGAGI. Trimming left V 4 bases short and J 7 bases short, with 16 bases between. The CDR3 DNA reads as TGTGCCAGCAGTTTCTCCGGGACGACAGATGAAGCTTTCTTT. Translated, it gives CASSFSGTTDEAFF.

This clonotype has a handful of counts. The chain carries TRBV2 and TRBJ2-3; TRBD2 matches at 8 bases. The CDR3 is 17 residues long. Germline CDR1 is SNHLY and CDR2 is FYNNEI. With V trimmed by 6 bases and J by 5 bases, 16 bases remained unmatched. CDR3 protein: CASRYGTSGGTKDTQYF. The CDR3 DNA reads TGTGCCAGCAGATACGGAACTAGCGGAGGCACAAAAGATACGCAGTATTTT.

This clonotype occurred a few times. V usage is TRBV19 and J usage is TRBJ2-1, with 9 nucleotides matching TRBD2. The J segment lost 3 bases and the V segment lost 3 bases, leaving 3 bases of the junction unmatched. The CDR3 sequence is 15 residues long. Germline CDR1 reads LNHDA; CDR2 reads SQIVND (reference sequence). The DNA for the CDR3 is TGTGCCAGTAGTATCCTAGCGGGGCACTACAATGAGCAGTTCTTC. It is translated as CASSILAGHYNEQFF. Combining the CDR3 with reference TRBV19 and TRBJ2-1 gives the whole variable domain DGGITQSPKYLFRKEGQNVTLSCEQNLNHDAMYWYRQDPGQGLRLIYYSQIVNDFQKGDIAEGYSVSREKKESFPLTVTSAQKNPTAFYLCASSILAGHYNEQFFGPGTRLTVL.

This clonotype was counted at least ten times. The V and J genes are TRBV7-6 and TRBJ1-2; TRBD1 is a possible D gene (5 bases). The CDR3 contains 17 residues. V was cut by 5 bases and J by 4 bases, with 23 bases left in between. Germline V gene data show CDR1 as SGHVS and CDR2 as FNYEAQ. The CDR3 bases are TGTGCCAGCAGCAAGACAGTTGAATCTCGAAAGACCTATGGCTACACCTTC. Amino acids: CASSKTVESRKTYGYTF.

With respect to this clonotype: A read error is possible here, since a much larger clone lies one base away. The chain uses TRBV9 and TRBJ2-1; 7 bases match TRBD1. The CDR3 has 17 amino acids. CDR1 and CDR2 from the germline V gene are SGDLS and YYNGEE. CDR3 bases: TGTGCCAGCGGCGTAGCCGTACAGGGGATAACCTACAATGAGCAGTTCTTC. The encoded protein is CASGVAVQGITYNEQFF.

Comment on this clonotype: It may be a read error: a sequence one base away is much more abundant. The rearrangement links TRBV28 to TRBJ1-1, with no clear D. CDR3 length equals 13 residues. CDR1 and CDR2 (germline): MDHEN, SYDVKM. This CDR3 reads CAGSPGGRPEAFF. CDR3 nucleotides: TGTGCCGGCAGTCCGGGAGGCCGTCCTGAAGCTTTCTTT.

This clonotype was counted at least ten times. V usage is TRBV21-1 and J usage is TRBJ2-3; TRBD2, as called in the table, went unchecked against the DNA. TRBV21-1 is deemed a pseudogene. This CDR3 has 17 residues. DNA of the CDR3: TGTGCCAGCAGGGCGTTGCTAGCTACAGTCATGCAAGATACGCAGTATTTT. It yields the protein CASRALLATVMQDTQYF.

This clonotype was seen a handful of times. The rearrangement links TRBV19 to TRBJ2-3, with TRBD2 matching 8 bases. The CDR3 is 17 amino acids. CDR1 LNHDA and CDR2 SQIVND come from the germline V gene (reference sequence). V dropped 1 base and J dropped 3; count of bases not matched to a gene: 9. The CDR3 DNA follows: TGTGCCAGTAGTATAGTCCAGCGGGGGCGCGTAACAGATACGCAGTATTTT. Translation gives CASSIVQRGRVTDTQYF.

Regarding this clonotype: A read error may be the cause here, since a much bigger clone is one base away. The chain recombines TRBV10-3 with TRBJ2-3; D call uncertain. The CDR3 extends over 11 amino acids. Germline assignment: CDR1 ENHRY and CDR2 SYGVKD. CDR3 protein: CAISDTDMQYF. Here the CDR3 DNA reads TGTGCCATCAGTGATACAGATATGCAGTATTTT.

A note on this clonotype: A read error may be the cause here, since a much bigger clone is one base away. In DNA, the CDR3 is TGTGCCTGCAGTGTCCGAATGGAATGTAGAAAGACCTATGGCTACACCTTC. Its protein is CACSVRMECRKTYGYTF. The chain employs TRBV6-5 and TRBJ1-2, with D unresolved. The germline V gene has CDR1 MNHEY and CDR2 SVGAGI. The CDR3 sequence is 17 residues long.